The present entry profiles one T cell receptor (beta chain) with its context. In the original analysis: How many nucleated cells were present was estimated from reference gene primer amplification. Libraries were prepared by immunoSEQ multiplex PCR; TCRdb keeps only in-frame clonotypes and omits some of them. From that table come the V and J calls and clone size; the DNA was used to work out D and trimming. Among 400,000 to 450,000 clones listed, around 89% were seen once. Germline values: CDR1 MGHRA, CDR2 YSYEKL. Between the trimmed V and J ends, which lost 1 base and 4 bases, there was a span of 11 bases. The CDR3 contains 15 residues. The data derive from a study of blood T cell repertoires in COVID-19. Study-wide context: The analysed material was cDNA or gDNA that came from T cells, B-cell-depleted T cells, or PBMCs.

Sequencing was performed on peripheral blood. The origin of this receptor is a woman aged 40 to 50 with COVID-19, enrolled during active disease. The chain combines TRBV4-1 with TRBJ1-5, with D perhaps TRBD1 (5 bases). CDR3 protein: CASSQAIGGNQPQHF. The CDR3 nucleotides read TGCGCCAGCAGCCAAGCTATTGGGGGGAATCAGCCCCAGCATTTT.